This T cell receptor beta chain was obtained from a study of blood T cell repertoires in COVID-19. The protocol was immunoSEQ multiplex PCR, while the TCRdb copy is restricted to in-frame clones and leaves out a portion. The repertoire holds roughly 140,000 clones, with about 80% as singletons. The V gene's germline CDR1 is LGHDT and CDR2 YNNKEL (reference sequence). The V end lost 5 bases, the J end lost 6 bases, and 7 bases lay between the germline ends. The CDR3 covers 11 residues. Self-reported history from a screening survey and questionnaire set each donor's cohort. The rearrangement uses TRBV3-1 (or the pseudogene TRBV3-2) and TRBJ2-5; D gene uncertain. Sequencing input: PBMCs or T cells enriched from blood (not recorded which). The TCR sequence derives from a middle-aged man who had recovered from COVID-19. CDR3 bases: TGTGCCAGCAGCAACACCCAGACCCAGTACTTC. Protein: CASSNTQTQYF.